Listed here is a single T cell receptor (beta chain). The CDR3 covers 14 residues. With 6 bases clipped from V and 7 bases from J, the junction kept 8 bases outside the gene matches. Germline lookup yields CDR1 MNHNY and CDR2 SVGAGI (reference sequence). The sample comes from a study of Tregs in tolerant kidney transplant recipients. Assay used: immunoSEQ multiplex PCR; TCRdb lists only in-frame clones, some missing. The top ten hold around 0.58% of the sample, which has about 73,000 clones, nearly 98% seen once. This chain uses TRBV6-6 with TRBJ2-7; TRBD1 matches at 11 bases. The sequenced sample was CD4+ T cells from blood, obtained before the transplant. This clonotype was sampled from a human donor who received a combined kidney and bone marrow transplant. The CDR3 reads CASRNGQGAREQYF. Written as DNA, the CDR3 is TGTGCCAGCAGAAACGGACAGGGGGCGCGTGAGCAGTACTTC.